Listed here are 17 T cell receptor delta chains from one sample, sequenced in a study of gamma-delta T cells after stem cell transplantation. TCRdb used CATT to re-call clones from the RT-PCR reads. Of 2,800 or so delta-chain clones in the sample, about 3.4% were seen once. Sequenced material: gamma-delta T cells. The receptors come from a human donor. It is not recorded whose cells these are; they may come from a transplant donor.

This clone ranks as large. The CDR3 bases are TGTGCCTGTGACACCGTGGGGGGACCTTCCGAGTACACCGATAAACTCATCTTT. Residues: CACDTVGGPSEYTDKLIF. The V call is TRDV2, the J call TRDJ1, with D perhaps assigned TRDD2 or TRDD3 (6 bases each). This CDR3 is 18 amino acids long. V lost 0 bases and J 0 bases, leaving 19 bases between the germline ends. Germline CDR1 reads GEAIGNYY; CDR2 reads EKD.

There are a few counts of this clone. This could be a read error, since a much larger clone is one nucleotide away. This sequence joins TRDV2 and TRDJ1; 8 bases agree with TRDD3. CDR1 and CDR2 from the germline V gene are GEAIGNYY and EKD. J lost 0 bases, V lost 3 bases, and 11 bases had no gene match. This CDR3 is built from 17 residues. CDR3 sequence (DNA): TGTGCCTGTGACTTACTGGGGGCTACGCCACACACCGATAAACTCATCTTT. Protein: CACDLLGATPHTDKLIF.

This clone was detected only a few times. This clone may be a read error of a much larger clone one base away. Other DNA variants within this sample encode the same CDR3. The chain recombines TRDV2 with TRDJ1, with 13 bases identical to TRDD3. Germline lookup yields CDR1 GEAIGNYY and CDR2 EKD. CDR3 size: 22 residues. The CDR3 region is CACDTVADKALTGGYDTDKLIF. The CDR3 nucleotides are TGCGCCTGTGACACCGTGGCTGATAAAGCCCTTACTGGGGGATACGACACCGATAAACTCATCTTT.

On this clone itself: TCRdb records a much larger clone's protein for this DNA, with a difference at residue 11 that likely arises from a read error; the protein given is the translation of the DNA. This chain uses TRDV2 with TRDJ1; 11 nucleotides align to TRDD3. The germline CDR1 and CDR2 sequences are GEAIGNYY and EKD. The V segment lost 1 base and the J segment 0 bases; nucleotides outside the gene matches: 12. The CDR3 length is 19 residues. CDR3 residues: CACDTVAGGYLFNTDKLIF. DNA of the CDR3: TGTGCCTGTGACACTGTTGCTGGGGGATACCTCTTTAACACCGATAAACTCATCTTT.

This clone is deemed medium-sized. The chain has TRDV2 and TRDJ1, with a possible D match to TRDD3 (6 bases). The CDR3 has 13 amino acids. Trimming took 2 bases from V and 2 from J, leaving 8 bases between them. The V gene's germline CDR1 is GEAIGNYY and CDR2 EKD. The CDR3 loop is CACDSLGTDKLIF. CDR3 nucleotides: TGTGCCTGTGACAGTCTGGGGACCGATAAACTCATCTTT.

This clone is classed as medium-sized. The chain links TRDV2 to TRDJ1; D possibly uses TRDD1 or TRDD3 (5 bases each). The CDR3 has 16 amino acids. Germline V gene sequence: CDR1 GEAIGNYY, CDR2 EKD. V was pared by 0 bases and J by 0 bases, with 13 bases between. The CDR3 here is CACDTVGKIHTDKLIF. CDR3 in DNA: TGTGCCTGTGACACCGTGGGGAAAATACACACCGATAAACTCATCTTT.

A few counts support this clone. This DNA's translation differs at residue 11 from TCRdb's protein, which comes from a much larger clone; a read error is likely, and the protein shown is translated from the DNA. V and J are TRDV2 and TRDJ1; TRDD3 matches at 12 bases. J was trimmed by 3 bases and V by 5 bases; bases with no gene match: 9. This CDR3 comprises 16 residues. Germline assignment: CDR1 GEAIGNYY and CDR2 EKD. CDR3 nucleotide sequence: TGTGCCTGTGCCGACCTTACTGGGGGATACTCCGATAAACTCATCTTT. It encodes CACADLTGGYSDKLIF.

The table lists this clone with a few counts. This likely traces to a read error, being one base from a far larger clone. This sample also contains other DNA sequences that code for the same CDR3. The V gene is TRDV2, the J gene TRDJ1; 9 positions match TRDD3. CDR3 length equals 19 residues. In germline, CDR1 is GEAIGNYY, CDR2 EKD. This CDR3 reads CACDTVTGGPHPYTDKLIF. The CDR3 DNA reads TGTGCCTGTGACACCGTTACTGGGGGACCTCACCCGTACACCGATAAACTCATTTTT.

This clone was seen a few times. The chain has TRDV2 and TRDJ1; 7 bases match TRDD3. J was trimmed by 3 bases and V by 4 bases; bases with no gene match: 13. CDR1 GEAIGNYY and CDR2 EKD come from the germline V gene. CDR3 length equals 16 residues. The CDR3 sequence is CACDGLGATPADKLIF. CDR3 nucleotides: TGTGCCTGTGATGGTCTGGGGGCTACCCCAGCCGATAAACTCATCTTT.

In its sample, this clone was seen a few times. One base separates it from a far larger clone, so it is likely a read error. Other nucleotide sequences from this sample produce the same CDR3. The chain has TRDV2 and TRDJ1; D is unresolved. This CDR3 is built from 15 residues. Germline V gives CDR1 GEAIGNYY, CDR2 EKD. The CDR3 DNA reads TGTGCTTGTGACCCGGTAGTTCGACGCGTCGATAAACTCATCTTT. The encoded protein is CACDPVVRRVDKLIF.

The rearrangement uses TRDV2 and TRDJ1; 12 bases match TRDD3. The germline V gene encodes CDR1 GEAIGNYY and CDR2 EKD. V was pared by 3 bases and J by 0 bases, with 7 bases of the junction left unmatched. This CDR3 has 17 amino acids. CDR3 protein: CACDVLGDTPHTDKLIF. The CDR3 nucleotides read TGTGCCTGTGACGTGCTGGGGGATACGCCACACACCGATAAACTCATCTTT.

In the case of this clone: This may be a read error, as it is one base from a much larger clone. The rearrangement uses TRDV2 and TRDJ1; 8 positions match TRDD3. Trimming removed 3 bases from V and 5 bases from J; junction bases left unmatched: 13. This CDR3 region has 16 residues. Looked up from germline, CDR1 is GEAIGNYY and CDR2 is EKD. CDR3 sequence reads: CACDLVLGVPKDKLIF. In DNA, the CDR3 is TGTGCCTGTGACCTAGTACTGGGGGTGCCCAAGGATAAACTCATCTTT.

This clone came up a few times. This likely reflects a read error, since a far larger clone is one base away. The rearrangement joins TRDV2 to TRDJ3, with 9 bases lining up with TRDD3. The CDR3 runs to 19 residues. Germline V gene data show CDR1 as GEAIGNYY and CDR2 as EKD. DNA for the CDR3: TGTGCCCGTGACATCTTACTGGGGGACCTCTCCTGGGACACCCGACAGATGTTTTTC. Protein product: CARDILLGDLSWDTRQMFF.

This clone has a handful of counts. TCRdb's listed protein matches a much larger clone and diverges from this DNA's translation at residue 19, likely through a read error; the protein shown comes from the DNA. The V call is TRDV2, the J call TRDJ1; 12 bases match TRDD3. CDR3 length: 20 residues. Germline CDR1 GEAIGNYY, CDR2 EKD. CDR3 region: CACDKVAGGYAVGTTDKLTF. For the CDR3, the DNA is TGTGCCTGTGACAAGGTTGCTGGGGGATACGCGGTGGGTACCACCGATAAACTCACCTTT.

The CDR3 protein is CACDGVLGDTDTDKLIF. The CDR3 nucleotides are TGTGCCTGTGACGGGGTACTGGGGGATACGGATACCGATAAACTCATCTTT. V is TRDV2 and J is TRDJ1; 13 bases fit TRDD3. The CDR3 extends over 17 amino acids. CDR1 is GEAIGNYY, CDR2 EKD, per germline. V was pared by 3 bases and J by 2 bases, with 8 bases of the junction left unmatched.

With respect to this clone: The TCRdb protein, from a much larger clone, departs from this DNA's translation at residue 14, likely by read error; the protein shown derives from the DNA. The rearrangement links TRDV2 to TRDJ1; TRDD3 agrees at 11 bases. The V segment lost 0 bases and the J segment 1 base; nucleotides outside the gene matches: 15. CDR3 size: 20 residues. Per the germline V gene, CDR1 is GEAIGNYY and CDR2 is EKD. CDR3 DNA: TGTGCCTGTGACACCGTCACTAGCGTGGGGGATACGCTTCGCACCGATAAACTCATCTTT. This encodes CACDTVTSVGDTLRTDKLIF.

By share, this clone counts as large (0.1 to 1%). This CDR3 is also generated by other DNA sequences in the sample. This sequence joins TRDV2 and TRDJ1, with 8 bases that match TRDD3. The CDR3 totals 17 residues. Germline assignment: CDR1 GEAIGNYY and CDR2 EKD. V dropped 0 bases and J dropped 0; count of bases not matched to a gene: 8. CDR3 nucleotides: TGTGCCTGTGACACCCTCCTGGGGGAGAAGTACACCGATAAACTCATCTTT. It translates to CACDTLLGEKYTDKLIF.